These T cell receptor beta chains were read from a single sample in a study of regulatory T cells in long-lasting Graves disease. MiXCR, applied by TCRdb to the multiplex PCR reads, yields one record per CDR3 protein. The sample yields some 460,000 distinct CDR3 sequences, under 20% seen once. The data were also submitted as part of a second study, on T cells in Graves' hyperthyroidism and ophthalmopathy.

This specimen consisted of peripheral blood mononuclear cells (PBMCs), obtained at new diagnosis, from a patient treated with antithyroid drugs. The receptors here all came from a man aged 35-49 years with Graves disease. Both conserved end residues are part of each CDR3. The D gene is left open where the match is weak. Only some rows state a clone size, as once, few, many or a class for expanded clones.

V	D	J	size	DNA	CDR3
TRBV7-9	TRBD1	TRBJ2-3	many	TGTGCCAGCAGCCCCCGGACAGGGGGCGTATCAGATACGCAGTATTTT	CASSPRTGGVSDTQYF
TRBV6-1	TRBD1	TRBJ2-7	.	TGTGCCAGCAGGGGGGACAGGGGAAAAGTCTACGAGCAGTACTTC	CASRGDRGKVYEQYF
TRBV20-1	.	TRBJ2-5	many	TGCAGTGCTAGAGATTTGCGGCAAGAGACCCAGTACTTC	CSARDLRQETQYF
TRBV19	TRBD2	TRBJ2-7	few	TGTGCCAGTAGTATGGCTAGCGGCTACGAGCAGTACTTC	CASSMASGYEQYF
TRBV2	TRBD2	TRBJ2-1	many	TGTGCCAGCAGCTTACTAGCGGTAAGCAATGAGCAGTTCTTC	CASSLLAVSNEQFF
TRBV20-1	.	TRBJ2-5	many	TGCAGTGCCACCGCGGGCTCTGGGGAGACCCAGTACTTC	CSATAGSGETQYF
TRBV5-1	TRBD2	TRBJ2-3	.	TGCGCCAGCAGCTTGGTAGTTAGCGGGATGAGCACAGATACGCAGTATTTT	CASSLVVSGMSTDTQYF
TRBV24-1	TRBD2	TRBJ2-3	.	TGTGCCACCAGTTGGCTAGCGGAGGGCACAGATACGCAGTATTTT	CATSWLAEGTDTQYF
TRBV5-4	.	TRBJ2-1	few	TGTGCCAGCAGCTTTAAAGTAGGGAGTGAGCAGTTCTTC	CASSFKVGSEQFF
TRBV28	TRBD1	TRBJ2-5	many	TGTGCCAGCAGTTCCTCGCCCGGGACAGAGGACCAAGAGACCCAGTACTTC	CASSSSPGTEDQETQYF
TRBV29-1	.	TRBJ1-1	few	TGCAGCGCCTGGATGGGACCCGTGAACACTGAAGCTTTCTTT	CSAWMGPVNTEAFF
TRBV18	.	TRBJ2-5	many	TGTGCCAGCTCACCCGGAGACAGTCCCCTGGACTTC	CASSPGDSPLDF
TRBV28	.	TRBJ2-5	.	TGTGCCAGCAGTTTTCTCTCAGAGACCCAGTACTTC	CASSFLSETQYF
TRBV12-3/TRBV12-4	.	TRBJ2-2	.	TGTGCCAGCAGTTTAAAGGTTGGCCACCCCGGGGAGCTGTTTTTT	CASSLKVGHPGELFF
TRBV27	TRBD2	TRBJ2-1	many	TGTGCCAGCAGTTGGAATCAACTAGCGGGATATGACAATGAGCAGTTCTTC	CASSWNQLAGYDNEQFF
TRBV9	.	TRBJ2-7	once	TGTGCCAGCAGCGCCGAGCTTGGCGGGATCTACGAGCAGTACTTC	CASSAELGGIYEQYF
TRBV5-1	TRBD1	TRBJ2-6	few	TGTGCCAGCAGCGAAGGGACAGGACGAACTTCTGGGGCCAACGTCCTGACTTTC	CASSEGTGRTSGANVLTF
TRBV18	.	TRBJ2-1	many	TGTGCCAGCTCACCACCGGAGGGTTCCCAGCAGTTCTTC	CASSPPEGSQQFF
TRBV20-1	.	TRBJ2-1	.	TGCAGTGCTAGCCCCGTCGGGGGAGATAATTACAATGAGCAGTTCTTC	CSASPVGGDNYNEQFF
TRBV20-1	.	TRBJ2-7	many	TGCAGTGCGAGGTGGGGGTTAAGCTCCTACGAGCAGTACTTC	CSARWGLSSYEQYF
TRBV24-1	TRBD2	TRBJ2-1	many	TGTGCCACCAGTAGGACTAGCGGATACAATGAGCAGTTCTTC	CATSRTSGYNEQFF
TRBV5-1	TRBD2	TRBJ2-3	many	TGCGCCAGCAGCTTGAGACGGGAGGGCCGGATCTATGCGCAGTATTTT	CASSLRREGRIYAQYF
TRBV7-9	TRBD1	TRBJ2-3	many	TGTGCCAGCAGCTTAGGGGGACAGGGGAGGAATACGCAGTATTTT	CASSLGGQGRNTQYF
TRBV7-2	TRBD1	TRBJ1-1	.	TGTGCCAGCAGCTTATGGGGACAGGAGAACACTGAAGCTTTCTTT	CASSLWGQENTEAFF
TRBV3-1	TRBD2	TRBJ2-1	many	TGTGCCAGCAGCCCGACTAGCGGGAACTACAATGAGCAGTTCTTC	CASSPTSGNYNEQFF
TRBV27	.	TRBJ2-1	many	TGTGCCAGCAGCTTAGGCGGGGGCGATGAGCAGTTCTTC	CASSLGGGDEQFF
TRBV5-1	.	TRBJ2-7	many	TGCGCCAGCAGCTTGGCCGCGGCGTCCTACGAGCAGTACTTC	CASSLAAASYEQYF
TRBV20-1	TRBD2	TRBJ2-7	.	TGCAGCGGCCAAGGGCCGGGACTAGCGCAACCTTATCACTCCTACGAGCAGTACTTC	CSGQGPGLAQPYHSYEQYF
TRBV15	TRBD1	TRBJ1-5	many	TGTGCCACCAGCAGGGGCTTGACAGGGATGAGGCAGCCCCAGCATTTT	CATSRGLTGMRQPQHF
TRBV12-3/TRBV12-4	.	TRBJ1-2	.	TGTGCCAGCAGTTTGGCAGTCCCCTATGGCTACACCTTC	CASSLAVPYGYTF
TRBV4-1	TRBD1	TRBJ1-4	few	TGCGCCAGCAGCCCGGGACAGGGGATGGCAACTAATGAAAAACTGTTTTTT	CASSPGQGMATNEKLFF
TRBV11-2	TRBD2	TRBJ2-7	.	TGTGCCAGCAGCTTCACCGGGACTAGCGTCTCCTACGAGCAGTACTTC	CASSFTGTSVSYEQYF
TRBV2	.	TRBJ2-1	.	TGTGCCAGCAGGGAAGGGGTCCCCTACAATGAGCAGTTCTTC	CASREGVPYNEQFF
TRBV11-2	TRBD2	TRBJ2-1	.	TGTGCCAGCAGCTTAGTCGCACTAGCGGGGATAAATGAGCAGTTCTTC	CASSLVALAGINEQFF
TRBV28	.	TRBJ2-7	many	TGTGCCAGCAGATTAGCGAGAGGCGCCTACGAGCAGTACTTC	CASRLARGAYEQYF
TRBV12-3/TRBV12-4	.	TRBJ2-7	few	TGTGCCAGCACCTCGAATCAGGGTTCCGAGCAGTACTTC	CASTSNQGSEQYF
TRBV6-2/TRBV6-3	TRBD1	TRBJ1-1	few	TGTGCCAGCAGTTACGACAGGGACACTGAAGCTTTCTTT	CASSYDRDTEAFF
TRBV12-3/TRBV12-4	TRBD2	TRBJ2-7	.	TGTGCCAGCAGTCTCGGACTAGCGGGACCCCCCTACGAGCAGTACTTC	CASSLGLAGPPYEQYF
TRBV2	.	TRBJ1-2	many	TGTGCCAGCAGTGTAGGAGGGTCTATGGTTGGCTACACCTTC	CASSVGGSMVGYTF
TRBV13	TRBD2	TRBJ2-1	.	TGTGCCAGCAGCTTCCGGCCTTTTGCGGGGAGGGCCGGCAATGAGCAGTTCTTC	CASSFRPFAGRAGNEQFF
TRBV7-3	.	TRBJ2-2	few	TGTGCCAGCAGCTTATGGGTCGCAAGATACACCGGGGAGCTGTTTTTT	CASSLWVARYTGELFF
TRBV2	.	TRBJ2-1	.	TGTGCCAGCAGGGACTCGACAGCGTCCTTTTACAATGAGCAGTTCTTC	CASRDSTASFYNEQFF
TRBV6-2/TRBV6-3	.	TRBJ1-1	.	TGTGCCAGCAGTTACGACGGGACTGTCCGGAACACTGAAGCTTTCTTT	CASSYDGTVRNTEAFF
TRBV7-9	TRBD1	TRBJ2-4	many	TGTGCCAGCAGCTCAGGACAGGGGGCGGACATTCAGTACTTC	CASSSGQGADIQYF
TRBV7-3	.	TRBJ2-1	many	TGTGCCAGCGGCATCGGGAGTGCCCCCTACAATGAGCAGTTCTTC	CASGIGSAPYNEQFF